This T cell receptor beta chain originates from a study of blood T cell repertoires in COVID-19. Per the study methods: Using reference gene primer amplification, nucleated cell counts were estimated. Sequenced by immunoSEQ multiplex PCR; TCRdb stores in-frame clones only, minus some. The V and J calls and clone size come from that table; D and trimming were worked out from the DNA. Among roughly 300,000 clones listed, about 82% were seen once. V shed 4 bases and J shed 8 bases, with 9 bases lying between them. The length of the CDR3 is 12 residues. CDR1 MNHEY and CDR2 SVGAGI come from the germline V gene.

This TCR was recovered from a woman between 45 and 65 years old with acute or convalescent COVID-19. V is TRBV6-5 and J is TRBJ2-1; no reliable D call. Material for sequencing was peripheral blood. The DNA of the CDR3 is TGTGCCAGCAGTTCCCCCCTCCATGAGCAGTTCTTC. This gives the protein CASSSPLHEQFF.